Each of the 21 T cell receptor beta chains below was sequenced from the same sample in a study of cytomegalovirus exposure and HLA in healthy donors. Use of 60 Vbeta and 13 Jbeta primers characterized the PCR. Clones were read by immunoSEQ multiplex PCR, and TCRdb kept only the in-frame ones, dropping some. Of some 150,000 clones listed, about three quarters are singletons. The sequenced sample was PBMCs. Every receptor here comes from a man in his forties in good health and CMV-seropositive.

The V call is TRBV5-1, the J call TRBJ2-3, with D tentatively TRBD2 (6 bases). V lost 0 bases to trimming and J lost 5 bases, with 10 bases between them. CDR1 SGHRS and CDR2 YFSETQ come from the germline V gene. This CDR3 has 14 amino acids. CDR3: CASSLEAGVDTQYF. The CDR3 nucleotides are TGCGCCAGCAGCTTGGAAGCGGGTGTAGATACGCAGTATTTT. The complete variable domain, with remaining parts taken from reference TRBV5-1 and TRBJ2-3, reads KAGVTQTPRYLIKTRGQQVTLSCSPISGHRSVSWYQQTPGQGLQFLFEYFSETQRNKGNFPGRFSGRQFSNSRSEMNVSTLELGDSALYLCASSLEAGVDTQYFGPGTRLTVL.

V is TRBV25-1 and J is TRBJ2-5; 7 bases are a match to TRBD2. The ends lost 4 bases at V and 4 bases at J; junction bases unmatched: 3. CDR1 and CDR2 from the germline V gene are MGHDK and SYGVNS. The CDR3 spans 13 residues. CDR3 loop: CASSVGGGETQYF. In DNA form, the CDR3 reads TGTGCCAGCAGTGTGGGGGGGGGAGAGACCCAGTACTTC. The full variable domain, in which reference TRBV25-1 and TRBJ2-5 provide the parts outside the CDR3, is EADIYQTPRYLVIGTGKKITLECSQTMGHDKMYWYQQDPGMELHLIHYSYGVNSTEKGDLSSESTVSRIRTEHFPLTLESARPSHTSQYLCASSVGGGETQYFGPGTRLLVL.

J is TRBJ1-5 and V is TRBV28; the D gene is possibly TRBD1 (6 bases). The length of the CDR3 is 12 residues. Germline CDR1 and CDR2: MDHEN and SYDVKM. V lost 6 bases and J 4 bases, leaving 7 bases between the germline ends. CDR3 loop: CASSTGNQPQHF. The DNA of the CDR3 is TGTGCCAGCAGCACAGGGAATCAGCCCCAGCATTTT.

This clone was counted a few times. The DNA for the CDR3 is TGTGCCAGCAGAGTAGAACAGGGTGACACTGAAGCTTTCTTT. This encodes CASRVEQGDTEAFF. The chain links TRBV2 to TRBJ1-1; tentative D call: TRBD1 (6 bases). CDR3 length: 14 residues. CDR1 is SNHLY and CDR2 is FYNNEI in the germline V gene. The ends were cut back, 6 bases at V and 3 bases at J, with 14 bases in the middle.

The chain employs TRBV5-8 and TRBJ2-3; the match to TRBD2 covers 7 bases. Unmatched junction bases numbered 6, after V lost 1 base and J lost 1 base. CDR1 is SGHTS, CDR2 YDEGEE, per germline. This CDR3 is built from 16 residues. The CDR3 coding sequence is TGTGCCAGCAGCTTGTCCCGACTAGCCGGCACAGATACGCAGTATTTT. This codes for CASSLSRLAGTDTQYF.

V and J are TRBV14 and TRBJ2-7, with a possible D match to TRBD2 (5 bases). Germline-derived CDR1 and CDR2 are SGHDN and FVKESK. The V and J ends lost 1 base and 5 bases respectively, with 15 bases between them. CDR3 length: 15 amino acids. The CDR3 sequence is CASSQAGWLFNEQYF. In nucleotides, the CDR3 is TGTGCCAGCAGCCAAGCGGGGTGGCTTTTTAACGAGCAGTACTTC.

This clone was observed once. Written as DNA, the CDR3 is TGTGCCAGCAGTTGGACAGGGGCCACAGATACGCAGTATTTT. Its protein product is CASSWTGATDTQYF. The chain is built from TRBV28 and TRBJ2-3; TRBD1 matches 9 bases. Trimming cost V 4 bases and J 2 bases; bases outside gene matches: 1. This CDR3 comprises 14 residues. Looked up from germline, CDR1 is MDHEN and CDR2 is SYDVKM.

CDR3 region: CSVELSGKSTDTQYF. The CDR3, as DNA: TGCAGCGTTGAACTCAGCGGGAAAAGCACAGATACGCAGTATTTT. V usage is TRBV29-1 and J usage is TRBJ2-3, with 7 bases fitting TRBD2. V shed 2 bases, J shed 0 bases, and the junction held 5 bases outside the gene matches. This CDR3 has 15 residues. CDR1 and CDR2 (germline): SQVTM, ANQGSEA.

The chain joins TRBV19 to TRBJ2-5, with D hard to call. The CDR3 runs to 13 residues. Per germline, CDR1 LNHDA and CDR2 SQIVND (reference sequence). Between the trimmed V and J ends, which lost 3 bases and 3 bases, there was a span of 8 bases. The CDR3 spells CASSILGKETQYF. For the CDR3, the DNA is TGTGCCAGTAGTATTCTAGGCAAAGAGACCCAGTACTTC.

By share, this clone counts as medium-sized. The V and J genes are TRBV7-6 and TRBJ2-1; 10 nucleotides align to TRBD1. There are 14 residues in the CDR3. Germline V CDR1 and CDR2: SGHVS, FNYEAQ. V lost 5 bases, J lost 6 bases, and 4 bases stayed unmatched. As DNA, the CDR3 is TGTGCCAGCAGCCAGGGGACAGGGGTCAATGAGCAGTTCTTC. This encodes CASSQGTGVNEQFF.

The genes are TRBV27 and TRBJ2-1; 7 bases map to TRBD2. Unmatched junction bases numbered 7, after V lost 7 bases and J lost 7 bases. This CDR3 region has 13 residues. CDR1 MNHEY and CDR2 SMNVEV come from the germline V gene (reference sequence). The CDR3 DNA is TGTGCCAGCACCAGCGGGATAGGGAATGAGCAGTTCTTC. Protein sequence: CASTSGIGNEQFF.

The chain is built from TRBV7-9 and TRBJ2-3, with 9 bases that match TRBD1. The CDR3 spans 15 residues. The ends lost 6 bases at V and 1 base at J; junction bases unmatched: 5. Germline CDR1 is SEHNR and CDR2 is FQNEAQ (reference sequence). The CDR3 nucleotides are TGTGCCAGCAGACGGAGGACAGGGGGCACAGATACGCAGTATTTT. It yields the protein CASRRRTGGTDTQYF.

The chain links TRBV5-6 to TRBJ1-2; D gene ambiguous. Germline values: CDR1 SGHDT, CDR2 YYEEEE. Trimming pared 2 bases from V and 2 bases from J, leaving 7 bases between. The CDR3 covers 13 residues. CDR3 region: CASSFGSNYGYTF. The CDR3 bases are TGTGCCAGCAGCTTCGGGTCCAACTATGGCTACACCTTC.

The gene calls are TRBV9 and TRBJ1-6; 8 bases map to TRBD1. Germline values: CDR1 SGDLS, CDR2 YYNGEE. With V trimmed by 0 bases and J by 4 bases, 0 bases remained unmatched. This CDR3 comprises 15 residues. CDR3 in amino acids: CASSVDRGYNSPLHF. In DNA form, the CDR3 reads TGTGCCAGCAGCGTAGACAGGGGGTATAATTCACCCCTCCACTTT.

The chain is built from TRBV19 and TRBJ1-1; TRBD1 matches 8 bases. V lost 5 bases and J lost 4; bases outside the gene matches: 9. Per the germline V gene, CDR1 is LNHDA and CDR2 is SQIVND (reference sequence). The CDR3 contains 15 residues. CDR3 sequence reads: CASSLQQGGATEAFF. The CDR3, as DNA: TGTGCCAGTAGTTTACAACAGGGGGGAGCCACTGAAGCTTTCTTT.

The rearrangement links TRBV30 to TRBJ2-1, with a possible D match to TRBD2 (6 bases). CDR3 length: 14 amino acids. Between the trimmed V and J ends, which lost 4 bases and 2 bases, there was a span of 12 bases. Germline lookup yields CDR1 GTSNPN and CDR2 SVGIG (reference sequence). CDR3 loop: CAWNDGGTYNEQFF. The CDR3 DNA reads as TGTGCCTGGAACGACGGAGGGACCTACAATGAGCAGTTCTTC.

This sequence joins TRBV28 and TRBJ2-7; no clear D. From germline, CDR1 is MDHEN and CDR2 SYDVKM. V was cut by 5 bases and J by 6 bases, with 8 bases left in between. This CDR3 spans 11 amino acids. CDR3: CASSLYFEQYF. CDR3 in DNA: TGTGCCAGCAGTCTCTACTTCGAGCAGTACTTC. The full variable domain, rest sourced from reference TRBV28 and TRBJ2-7, is DVKVTQSSRYLVKRTGEKVFLECVQDMDHENMFWYRQDPGLGLRLIYFSYDVKMKEKGDIPEGYSVSREKKERFSLILESASTNQTSMYLCASSLYFEQYFGPGTRLTVT.

The chain uses TRBV5-1 and TRBJ2-5; TRBD1 matches at 7 bases. The germline CDR1 and CDR2 sequences are SGHRS and YFSETQ. V was pared by 4 bases and J by 7 bases, with 16 bases of the junction left unmatched. This CDR3 contains 16 residues. CDR3 coding DNA: TGCGCCAGCAGCCCGGGACCTGACAGGGTGGGGGTGACCCAGTACTTC. Translation: CASSPGPDRVGVTQYF.

The chain recombines TRBV18 with TRBJ2-5; D not resolved. V lost 3 bases and J 2 bases, leaving 7 bases between the germline ends. CDR1 is KGHSH and CDR2 is LQKENI in the germline V gene. The CDR3 extends over 13 amino acids. The CDR3 bases are TGTGCCAGCTCACCCACATTACAAGAGACCCAGTACTTC. Translating gives CASSPTLQETQYF.

This chain uses TRBV18 with TRBJ1-6; D perhaps matches TRBD1 (5 bases). V was shortened by 3 bases and J by 6 bases, with 15 bases between the two germline ends. Germline loops: CDR1 KGHSH, CDR2 LQKENI. The CDR3 sequence is 16 residues long. The CDR3, as DNA: TGTGCCAGCTCACCGGAGGGGCCCGGGGGTAATTCACCCCTCCACTTT. Translation gives CASSPEGPGGNSPLHF.

The chain has TRBV19 and TRBJ1-5, with D unresolved. Germline CDR1 reads LNHDA; CDR2 reads SQIVND (reference sequence). CDR3 length: 15 residues. The ends were cut back, 3 bases at V and 3 bases at J, with 12 bases in the middle. The CDR3 is CASSMQVGNNQPQHF. As DNA, the CDR3 is TGTGCCAGTAGTATGCAGGTTGGTAACAATCAGCCCCAGCATTTT. Full variable domain (rest looked up from reference TRBV19 and TRBJ1-5): DGGITQSPKYLFRKEGQNVTLSCEQNLNHDAMYWYRQDPGQGLRLIYYSQIVNDFQKGDIAEGYSVSREKKESFPLTVTSAQKNPTAFYLCASSMQVGNNQPQHFGDGTRLSIL.